This T cell receptor beta chain originates from a study of T cell repertoires in cytomegalovirus infection. Overall study context: Indicated by public TCR beta signatures were CMV infection and matching HLA type. Findings and limits, study-wide: HLA-C-restricted CMV clonotypes gave the most frequent clonotype in two of eight donors.

TCRdb passed the reads through MiXCR, listing each CDR3 protein once. The sample lists approximately 990,000 distinct CDR3 sequences, around 32% seen once, with more than 12% in the top ten. The CDR3 is 18 residues long. Between the trimmed V and J ends, which lost 4 bases and 1 base, there was a span of 19 bases. Per the germline V gene, CDR1 is SGHVS and CDR2 is FQNEAQ. This clonotype has a handful of counts. The antigen remains undetermined. The J gene is TRBJ1-4, the V gene TRBV7-8, with D possibly being TRBD1 (5 bases). The sample in question was cultured CD8+ T cells from PBMCs, obtained from culture after CMV antigen stimulation. The receptor comes from a human donor in good health (CMV status not recorded). Some clones in this sample may be carry-over from other donors' samples. Here the CDR3 reads CASSSNMGGVGTNEKLFF. Written as DNA, the CDR3 is TGTGCCAGCAGCTCCAATATGGGAGGGGTCGGAACTAATGAAAAACTGTTTTTT.